The 9 T cell receptor beta chains below were found in one sample sequenced in a study of TET2 disruption in CD19-targeted CAR T cells. As for treatment: autologous CTL019 cells: CD19 CAR with 4-1BB and CD3 zeta domains. Profiled with immunoSEQ multiplex PCR; TCRdb holds only in-frame clones, not every one. The sample data list 700 to 750 clones. Here the sequenced sample was peripheral blood, taken from a patient treated with CD19 CAR T cells. All receptors derive from a man aged 65 to 85 with chronic lymphocytic leukemia.

This clone ranks as medium-sized in terms of frequency. The DNA ends 3 residues before the CDR3 does, and the rest of the CDR3 is filled in from the germline J gene. The chain is built from TRBV4-2 and TRBJ1-2; D is possibly TRBD1 (6 bases). The CDR3 sequence is 15 residues long. The germline gives CDR1 LGHNA, CDR2 YNFKEQ. V lost 0 bases to trimming and J lost 4 bases, with 12 bases between them. The part of the CDR3 DNA that was read is TGTGCCAGCAGCCAAGAAGGGGACATTGCCTATGGC. It codes for CASSQEGDIAYG. The entire CDR3 protein reads CASSQEGDIAYGYTF.

Judged by frequency, this clone is medium-sized. The CDR3 extends 3 residues past the end of the read, so its final part is completed from the germline J gene. The chain links TRBV20-1 to TRBJ1-1; TRBD1 matches at 8 bases. Trimming at V came to 1 base and at J to 1 base, leaving 8 bases not matched to a gene. CDR3 length: 16 amino acids. Germline-derived CDR1 and CDR2 are DFQATT and SNEGSKA (reference sequence). Partial CDR3 DNA: TGCAGTGCTAGAGCAGGGGGCAGAACGGGGAACACTGAA. Translating it yields CSARAGGRTGNTE. The CDR3 in full is CSARAGGRTGNTEAFF.

Comment on this clone: The read comes to an end 3 residues before the CDR3 does, leaving the germline J gene to fill in the end. The chain carries TRBV28 and TRBJ2-7, with D hard to call. The CDR3 consists of 14 residues. Germline V lookup: CDR1 MDHEN, CDR2 SYDVKM. Trimming shortened V by 1 base and J by 1 base, and 8 bases separated the two germline ends. CDR3 region: CASSLFRSSYEQYF. The covered CDR3 bases are TGTGCCAGCAGTTTATTTCGCAGTTCCTACGAG.

In terms of frequency, this clone is medium-sized. The read gets to within 3 residues of the CDR3 end, and the germline J gene fills in the rest. This rearrangement joins TRBV5-8 to TRBJ1-1, with 7 bases aligning to TRBD1. The CDR3 totals 14 residues. CDR1 SGHTS and CDR2 YDEGEE come from the germline V gene. V trimming: 4 bases; J trimming: 4 bases; junction bases outside the gene matches: 7. CDR3 bases read: TGTGCCAGCAGCGCGGGACAGTGGGGCACTGAA. Protein sequence: CASSAGQWGTE. The full CDR3 is CASSAGQWGTEAFF.

A note on this clone: The read falls 3 residues short of the CDR3 end, and the missing part is taken from the germline J gene. V and J are TRBV28 and TRBJ1-2, with 8 bases fitting TRBD1. The V gene end was trimmed by 6 bases and the J gene end by 5 bases; junction bases not matched to a gene: 5. CDR3 length equals 13 residues. CDR1 is MDHEN and CDR2 is SYDVKM in the germline V gene. CDR3 amino acids: CASSRGQGYGYTF. The DNA read from the CDR3 is TGTGCCAGCAGCCGAGGACAGGGTTATGGC.

This clone is medium-sized by frequency. The CDR3 is cut off 3 residues early in the read; its end comes from the germline J gene. This chain uses TRBV2 with TRBJ2-7, with 8 bases lining up with TRBD2. Germline loops: CDR1 SNHLY, CDR2 FYNNEI. The CDR3 sequence is 12 residues long. Here the CDR3 reads CARGSGGYEQYF. The DNA read from the CDR3 is TGTGCGCGTGGGAGCGGGGGTTACGAG.

Its frequency marks this clone as medium-sized (0.01 to 0.1%). The CDR3 goes on 3 residues after the read ends, and that part is filled in from the germline J gene. The chain uses TRBV20-1 and TRBJ2-1; TRBD2 aligns across 8 bases. V trimming: 0 bases; J trimming: 3 bases; junction bases outside the gene matches: 16. Per the germline V gene, CDR1 is DFQATT and CDR2 is SNEGSKA (reference sequence). The CDR3 is made up of 19 amino acids. The part of the CDR3 DNA that was read is TGCAGTGCTAGAGATATAGAAGGGACTAGTGGGGGGTACTACAATGAG. Its translation: CSARDIEGTSGGYYNE. In full, the CDR3 is CSARDIEGTSGGYYNEQFF.

Its frequency marks this clone as medium-sized. Sequencing ends 3 residues short of the CDR3 end; the germline J gene provides the rest. The rearrangement links TRBV19 to TRBJ1-2; D is perhaps TRBD1 (6 bases). CDR1 LNHDA and CDR2 SQIVND come from the germline V gene (reference sequence). This CDR3 has 15 amino acids. The V and J ends lost 7 bases and 0 bases respectively, with 15 bases between them. The CDR3 protein is CASTKGGTANYGYTF. CDR3 DNA (partial): TGTGCCAGTACCAAGGGGGGGACGGCTAACTATGGC.

Measured by frequency, this clone is large (0.1 to 1%). CDR3 amino acids: CASSPQLANTGELFF. Incomplete CDR3 DNA: TGTGCCAGCAGCCCACAGCTCGCGAACACCGGGGAG. The chain uses TRBV7-6 and TRBJ2-2, with D unresolved. The sequence runs out 3 residues before the end of the CDR3; the remainder is reconstructed from the germline J gene. The germline V and J ends were trimmed by 5 bases and 0 bases, with 10 bases remaining between them. The CDR3 is made up of 15 amino acids. Germline CDR1 and CDR2: SGHVS and FNYEAQ. The whole variable domain, filled in from reference TRBV7-6 and TRBJ2-2, reads GAGVSQSPRYKVTKRGQDVALRCDPISGHVSLYWYRQALGQGPEFLTYFNYEAQQDKSGLPNDRFSAERPEGSISTLTIQRTEQRDSAMYRCASSPQLANTGELFFGEGSRLTVL.